The 8 T cell receptor beta chains in this list originate from one sample, sequenced in a study of blood T cell repertoires in COVID-19. Assay used: immunoSEQ multiplex PCR; TCRdb lists only in-frame clones, some missing. The sample consists of a few hundred thousand clones, around 85% of them appearing once. Sequencing used peripheral blood. These receptors all stem from a woman in her seventies with acute or convalescent COVID-19.

The chain is built from TRBV19 and TRBJ1-5; D ambiguous. The CDR3 has 12 residues. V lost 1 base and J lost 7, with 5 bases in between. Germline loops: CDR1 LNHDA, CDR2 SQIVND (reference sequence). The CDR3 region is CASSIAQQPQHF. The DNA of the CDR3 is TGTGCCAGTAGTATAGCCCAACAGCCCCAGCATTTT.

This clone was seen a handful of times. The V call is TRBV6-5, the J call TRBJ1-5; TRBD1 agrees at 7 bases. With V trimmed by 5 bases and J by 5 bases, 9 bases remained unmatched. The V gene's germline CDR1 is MNHEY and CDR2 SVGAGI. CDR3 length: 15 amino acids. CDR3 nucleotide sequence: TGTGCCAGCAGTATACACAGGGGCCCTGATCAGCCCCAGCATTTT. It encodes CASSIHRGPDQPQHF.

The genes are TRBV28 and TRBJ1-4; TRBD1 agrees at 9 bases. V trimming: 2 bases; J trimming: 3 bases; junction bases outside the gene matches: 7. Germline CDR1 reads MDHEN; CDR2 reads SYDVKM. The CDR3 consists of 17 residues. The CDR3 bases are TGTGCCAGCAGTTTAACAGGGGGCGCAGGTTCTAATGAAAAACTGTTTTTT. Translated: CASSLTGGAGSNEKLFF.

V usage is TRBV5-8 and J usage is TRBJ2-7; the D gene is possibly TRBD1 (6 bases). The CDR3 is 13 amino acids. Germline assignment: CDR1 SGHTS and CDR2 YDEGEE. Trimming removed 2 bases at V and 2 bases at J, with 8 bases between. DNA of the CDR3: TGTGCCAGCAGCTTCGGACAGACCTACGAGCAGTACTTC. Its translation: CASSFGQTYEQYF.

This chain links TRBV11-3 with TRBJ2-5; TRBD1 is a possible D gene (6 bases). The CDR3 is 13 residues long. The ends were cut back, 1 base at V and 3 bases at J, with 6 bases in the middle. Germline CDR1 is SGHNT and CDR2 is YENEEA. The CDR3 loop reads CASSLGTEETQYF. Written as DNA, the CDR3 is TGTGCCAGCAGCTTAGGGACAGAAGAGACCCAGTACTTC.

The V and J genes are TRBV15 and TRBJ2-7, with 15 bases identical to TRBD2. The CDR3 consists of 18 residues. CDR1 is LNHNV, CDR2 YYDKDF, per germline (reference sequence). Trimming cost V 5 bases and J 0 bases; bases outside gene matches: 8. CDR3 protein: CATSGGLAGGKSSYEQYF. CDR3 in DNA: TGTGCCACCAGCGGGGGACTAGCGGGGGGAAAGAGCTCCTACGAGCAGTACTTC.

The chain has TRBV4-1 and TRBJ2-3; 12 nucleotides align to TRBD2. Germline CDR1 reads MGHRA; CDR2 reads YSYEKL. The junction had 5 bases not matched to a gene; V was cut back by 1 base and J by 0 bases. CDR3 length: 18 amino acids. CDR3 sequence (DNA): TGCGCCAGCAGCCAAGGACTAGCGGGGGCCTCTAGCACAGATACGCAGTATTTT. Its translation: CASSQGLAGASSTDTQYF.

The chain links TRBV6-5 to TRBJ1-6; 9 positions agree with TRBD1. The CDR3 runs 14 residues. CDR1 MNHEY and CDR2 SVGAGI come from the germline V gene. The J segment lost 8 bases and the V segment lost 6 bases, leaving 5 bases of the junction unmatched. The CDR3 bases are TGTGCCAGCAGGACAGGGGGGTGGGATTCACCCCTCCACTTT. This gives the protein CASRTGGWDSPLHF.